A single sample gave rise to the 11 T cell receptor beta chains below, sequenced in a study of blood T cell repertoires in COVID-19. Profiling relied on immunoSEQ multiplex PCR, and the TCRdb table lists in-frame clones only, not all of them. The table lists about 220,000 clones, approximately 78% of them singletons. Sequencing was carried out using peripheral blood. Receptor source: a woman in her 70s with COVID-19, enrolled during active disease.

The gene calls are TRBV7-6 and TRBJ2-5, with 13 positions matching TRBD2. V was clipped by 7 bases and J by 5 bases; unmatched bases: 10. CDR3 length: 16 residues. The V gene's germline CDR1 is SGHVS and CDR2 FNYEAQ. The CDR3 reads CASTPGTSGAVETQYF. The CDR3 bases are TGTGCCAGCACTCCAGGGACTAGCGGGGCGGTTGAGACCCAGTACTTC.

V is TRBV11-2 and J is TRBJ2-7, with TRBD1 matching over 11 bases. J was trimmed by 6 bases and V by 3 bases; bases with no gene match: 13. Per the germline V gene, CDR1 is SGHAT and CDR2 is FQNNGV. The CDR3 is made up of 17 amino acids. CDR3 region: CASSFVTGQGARGEQYF. The CDR3 DNA reads TGTGCCAGCAGCTTTGTTACAGGACAGGGGGCGCGAGGCGAGCAGTACTTC.

This clone was seen a handful of times. This chain connects TRBV27 to TRBJ2-7; 7 nucleotides agree with TRBD2. The CDR3 is made up of 14 amino acids. V lost 2 bases, J lost 2 bases, and 3 bases stayed unmatched. The germline V gene encodes CDR1 MNHEY and CDR2 SMNVEV (reference sequence). CDR3 DNA: TGTGCCAGCAGTTTAACCAGCGGGGCCTACGAGCAGTACTTC. Amino acids: CASSLTSGAYEQYF.

The genes are TRBV6-2 or TRBV6-3 and TRBJ1-1, with 7 bases lining up with TRBD1. This CDR3 comprises 13 residues. Germline assignment: CDR1 MNHEY and CDR2 SVGEGT. Trimming at V came to 5 bases and at J to 4 bases, leaving 4 bases not matched to a gene. The CDR3 nucleotides read TGTGCCAGCAGTCCCAGGGGGTTCACTGAAGCTTTCTTT. Protein sequence: CASSPRGFTEAFF.

The chain links TRBV27 to TRBJ1-6, with a possible D match to TRBD1 (5 bases). This CDR3 is built from 15 residues. Germline CDR1 MNHEY, CDR2 SMNVEV (reference sequence). V was pared by 2 bases and J by 6 bases, with 11 bases between. CDR3 region: CASSLSRDPNSPLHF. The CDR3 DNA is TGTGCCAGCAGTTTAAGCAGGGATCCTAATTCACCCCTCCACTTT.

The chain uses TRBV7-2 and TRBJ1-2; no clear D. Per germline, CDR1 SGHTA and CDR2 FQGNSA. The CDR3 runs 12 residues. Trimming took 0 bases from V and 7 from J, leaving 6 bases between them. CDR3 amino acids: CASSLAGIGYTF. The CDR3 DNA reads TGTGCCAGCAGCTTAGCCGGGATTGGCTACACCTTC.

CDR3 loop: CASSPRTGSNEKLFF. The CDR3 coding sequence is TGTGCCAGCAGCCCGAGAACAGGGTCTAATGAAAAACTGTTTTTT. The genes are TRBV5-8 and TRBJ1-4; maybe TRBD1 (6 bases). The CDR3 has 15 amino acids. Trimming took 4 bases from V and 3 from J, leaving 13 bases between them. Looked up from germline, CDR1 is SGHTS and CDR2 is YDEGEE.

Worth noting for this clone: A read error may produce the germline difference seen at one junction end. V gene TRBV4-3 combines with J gene TRBJ1-6; 7 nucleotides line up with TRBD1. Germline CDR1 and CDR2: LGHNA and YSLEER. This CDR3 contains 17 residues. This chain's CDR3 is CPSSRRYPRDSNSPLHF. For the CDR3, the DNA is TGCCCCAGCAGCCGTCGGTATCCGCGGGACAGCAATTCACCCCTCCACTTT.

V and J are TRBV20-1 and TRBJ2-7, with 7 bases aligning to TRBD1. CDR3 length: 14 amino acids. Germline V gene sequence: CDR1 DFQATT, CDR2 SNEGSKA (reference sequence). Germline trimming cut 3 bases from V and 6 bases from J; bases unmatched to any gene: 11. The CDR3: CSASKAGGPGEQYF. CDR3 in DNA: TGCAGTGCTAGTAAGGCAGGGGGTCCGGGCGAGCAGTACTTC.

The V gene is TRBV2, the J gene TRBJ1-6; no clear D. The CDR3 sequence is 16 residues long. Germline lookup yields CDR1 SNHLY and CDR2 FYNNEI. Trimming removed 6 bases at V and 9 bases at J, with 21 bases between. As DNA, the CDR3 is TGTGCCAGCAGCTGGCGCGGGGTAGAGGATGGTTCACCCCTCCACTTT. Translation gives CASSWRGVEDGSPLHF.

V and J are TRBV7-9 and TRBJ2-3; D is possibly TRBD1 (6 bases). Per the germline V gene, CDR1 is SEHNR and CDR2 is FQNEAQ (reference sequence). Trimming cost V 5 bases and J 5 bases, with 17 bases left between them. The CDR3 contains 15 residues. CDR3 sequence (DNA): TGTGCCAGCAGCCATTACACAGGGCCCCAAGATACGCAGTATTTT. This gives the protein CASSHYTGPQDTQYF.